These 16 T cell receptor beta chains were sequenced from one sample in a study of vaccination and CD4 T cells after COVID-19. The study sequenced cultured CD4+ T cell DNA using the Oncomine TCR Beta short-read assay. MiXCR was run by TCRdb on the PCR reads, yielding one entry per CDR3 protein. Of approximately 24,000 distinct CDR3 sequences detected, about three fifths appear once; the ten largest clones hold around 5%. Treatment of the sample: approximately 9-day PBMC culture with coronavirus spike peptide pools or control peptides (ViraFEST assay). These receptors have no known antigen. The sample taken for sequencing was CD4+ T cells from blood, cultured in vitro. Receptors originate from a human donor who had recovered from COVID-19.

The chain uses TRBV6-5 and TRBJ1-5, with D hard to call. Trimming removed 4 bases at V and 4 bases at J, with 5 bases between. The CDR3 extends over 12 amino acids. Looked up from germline, CDR1 is MNHEY and CDR2 is SVGAGI. The CDR3 DNA reads as TGTGCCAGCAGTTCCCAAAATCAGCCCCAGCATTTT. Its translation: CASSSQNQPQHF.

The V and J genes are TRBV2 and TRBJ2-7; the match to TRBD2 covers 7 bases. The germline V gene has CDR1 SNHLY and CDR2 FYNNEI. V lost 7 bases and J lost 0; bases outside the gene matches: 9. CDR3 size: 15 residues. The CDR3 region is CASINLAGASYEQYF. CDR3 sequence (DNA): TGTGCCAGCATTAATTTAGCGGGCGCCTCCTACGAGCAGTACTTC.

CDR3 sequence (DNA): TGTGCCAGCAGCCCCGACCTCAATCAGCCCCAGCATTTT. This translates into CASSPDLNQPQHF. The chain joins TRBV11-2 to TRBJ1-5, with D uncertain. The germline V gene has CDR1 SGHAT and CDR2 FQNNGV. The V end lost 5 bases, the J end lost 3 bases, and 8 bases lay between the germline ends. This CDR3 contains 13 residues.

The chain employs TRBV15 and TRBJ2-1; 11 nucleotides agree with TRBD2. This CDR3 spans 19 amino acids. Germline V gives CDR1 LNHNV, CDR2 YYDKDF (reference sequence). V was clipped by 0 bases and J by 3 bases; unmatched bases: 10. The CDR3 region has the DNA TGTGCCACCAGCAGAGATTCCCCATGGCTAGCGGGAGGCTACAATGAGCAGTTCTTC. Protein: CATSRDSPWLAGGYNEQFF.

This clonotype was found once. The CDR3 is CASSPGMGEQYF. The CDR3 nucleotides read TGTGCCAGCTCACCGGGGATGGGGGAGCAGTACTTC. The V call is TRBV18, the J call TRBJ2-7; unclear D gene. Germline loops: CDR1 KGHSH, CDR2 LQKENI. The V and J ends lost 3 bases and 7 bases respectively, with 10 bases between them. The CDR3 totals 12 residues.

This clonotype showed up just a few times. The gene calls are TRBV27 and TRBJ1-5; 7 positions match TRBD1. Per the germline V gene, CDR1 is MNHEY and CDR2 is SMNVEV (reference sequence). The length of the CDR3 is 16 residues. The junction had 9 bases not matched to a gene; V was cut back by 5 bases and J by 2 bases. CDR3 amino acids: CASSPTGVRGNQPQHF. In nucleotides, the CDR3 is TGTGCCAGCAGTCCAACAGGGGTGAGGGGCAATCAGCCCCAGCATTTT.

The chain links TRBV2 to TRBJ1-6; D gene unclear. Germline CDR1 SNHLY, CDR2 FYNNEI. The CDR3 is 12 amino acids. V was shortened by 7 bases and J by 10 bases, with 11 bases between the two germline ends. The CDR3 region has the DNA TGTGCCAGCACAGGCCCGGACTCACCCCTCCACTTT. Translating gives CASTGPDSPLHF.

This clonotype was picked up a small number of times. The chain combines TRBV20-1 with TRBJ1-2, with TRBD1 identical over 8 bases. This CDR3 spans 12 amino acids. Losses at the gene ends were 7 bases for V and 5 bases for J; bases not matched to a gene: 6. CDR1 DFQATT and CDR2 SNEGSKA come from the germline V gene (reference sequence). CDR3 coding DNA: TGCAGTGGCCCGGGACAGGCTTATGGCTACACCTTC. Encoded protein: CSGPGQAYGYTF.

The J gene is TRBJ1-2, the V gene TRBV7-2; D gene ambiguous. The CDR3 length is 14 residues. V lost 1 base and J lost 4, with 10 bases in between. Looked up from germline, CDR1 is SGHTA and CDR2 is FQGNSA. In nucleotides, the CDR3 is TGTGCCAGCAGCTTAGATACAGTTTTCTATGGCTACACCTTC. Protein product: CASSLDTVFYGYTF.

The J gene is TRBJ2-7, the V gene TRBV10-3; D perhaps matches TRBD2 (6 bases). The CDR3 is made up of 15 amino acids. CDR1 ENHRY and CDR2 SYGVKD come from the germline V gene. Trimming cost V 3 bases and J 6 bases, with 18 bases left between them. The CDR3 spells CAISERPEGAAEQYF. CDR3 bases: TGTGCCATCAGTGAACGGCCGGAGGGAGCAGCCGAGCAGTACTTC.

This clonotype is medium-sized in the sample. The rearrangement uses TRBV7-2 and TRBJ1-5, with D tentatively TRBD1 (5 bases). The germline V and J ends were trimmed by 4 bases and 0 bases, with 7 bases remaining between them. The V gene's germline CDR1 is SGHTA and CDR2 FQGNSA. This CDR3 has 14 amino acids. The CDR3 is CASSSQGSNQPQHF. CDR3 DNA: TGTGCCAGCAGCTCCCAGGGTAGCAATCAGCCCCAGCATTTT.

This rearrangement joins TRBV27 to TRBJ1-3; TRBD1 matches at 7 bases. The germline CDR1 and CDR2 sequences are MNHEY and SMNVEV (reference sequence). This CDR3 has 15 residues. V gave up 2 bases and J gave up 3 bases; unmatched junction bases: 4. CDR3 residues: CASSLRGTVGNTIYF. As DNA, the CDR3 is TGTGCCAGCAGTTTACGCGGGACAGTTGGAAACACCATATATTTT.

The rearrangement joins TRBV20-1 to TRBJ1-2, with 8 bases identical to TRBD1. The J segment lost 1 base and the V segment lost 5 bases, leaving 3 bases of the junction unmatched. CDR3 length: 13 amino acids. Looked up from germline, CDR1 is DFQATT and CDR2 is SNEGSKA (reference sequence). The CDR3 protein is CSAVGQGNYGYTF. In DNA form, the CDR3 reads TGCAGTGCTGTCGGACAGGGTAACTATGGCTACACCTTC.

The V call is TRBV12-3 or TRBV12-4, the J call TRBJ2-3; D is possibly TRBD2 (6 bases). The CDR3 contains 15 residues. V lost 6 bases, J lost 2 bases, and 15 bases lay in between. For the CDR3, the DNA is TGTGCCAGCAGCGTCGGTAGCGGCCACACAGATACGCAGTATTTT. Its translation: CASSVGSGHTDTQYF.

V usage is TRBV6-5 and J usage is TRBJ2-5; 7 bases fit TRBD2. The CDR3 extends over 17 amino acids. Germline V gene data show CDR1 as MNHEY and CDR2 as SVGAGI. V gave up 4 bases and J gave up 5 bases; unmatched junction bases: 16. CDR3: CASSLIWSGVIVETQYF. CDR3 nucleotide sequence: TGTGCCAGCAGTTTGATCTGGAGCGGGGTTATCGTGGAGACCCAGTACTTC.

This clonotype was seen more than once but under ten times. J is TRBJ1-1 and V is TRBV6-5, with D possibly matching TRBD1 (6 bases). The CDR3 spans 17 residues. CDR1 MNHEY and CDR2 SVGAGI come from the germline V gene. V shed 0 bases and J shed 5 bases, with 19 bases lying between them. The CDR3 is CASSYSKSRGRLTEAFF. CDR3 in DNA: TGTGCCAGCAGTTACTCGAAGAGTCGGGGGCGCTTAACTGAAGCTTTCTTT.